This T cell receptor beta chain was observed in a study of shared clonotypes between healthy human individuals. Note on this clone: Its antigen is as yet unknown. The sample carries other DNA sequences with the same CDR3.

CDR3 size: 15 residues. V lost 6 bases, J lost 1 base, and 5 bases stayed unmatched. CDR1 MDHEN and CDR2 SYDVKM come from the germline V gene. General study findings and limits: Shared across several donors were around 5% of the naive CD4 clonotypes. The study found lower generation probabilities in non-shared clonotypes than in those shared by all four donors. A small donor pool kept down the genetic and exposure-history diversity that was represented.

Method: immunoSEQ multiplex PCR; TCRdb's copy keeps in-frame clones and lacks some. The sample lists about 2.4 million clones, under 95% occurring once. Sequenced material: naive CD4+ T cells from PBMCs. Documented subset: CD45RA+ positively selected. The chain combines TRBV28 with TRBJ2-2, with TRBD1 matching 7 bases. This clonotype originated in a young man in good health. Some clones in this sample may be carry-over from other donors' samples. In DNA form, the CDR3 reads TGTGCCAGCAGCTCCGGGACAGTGAACACCGGGGAGCTGTTTTTT. Its translation: CASSSGTVNTGELFF. Full variable domain (remainder filled in from reference TRBV28 and TRBJ2-2): DVKVTQSSRYLVKRTGEKVFLECVQDMDHENMFWYRQDPGLGLRLIYFSYDVKMKEKGDIPEGYSVSREKKERFSLILESASTNQTSMYLCASSSGTVNTGELFFGEGSRLTVL.